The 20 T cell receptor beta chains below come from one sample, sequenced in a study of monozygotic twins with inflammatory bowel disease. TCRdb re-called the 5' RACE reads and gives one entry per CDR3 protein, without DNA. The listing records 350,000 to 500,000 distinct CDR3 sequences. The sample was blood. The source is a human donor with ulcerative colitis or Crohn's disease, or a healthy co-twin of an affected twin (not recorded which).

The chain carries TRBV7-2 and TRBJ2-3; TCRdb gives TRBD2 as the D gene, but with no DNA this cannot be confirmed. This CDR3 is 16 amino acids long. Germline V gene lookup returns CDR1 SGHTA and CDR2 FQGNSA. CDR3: CASSSQLAGAGDTQYF. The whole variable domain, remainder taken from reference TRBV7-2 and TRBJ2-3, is GAGVSQSPSNKVTEKGKDVELRCDPISGHTALYWYRQSLGQGLEFLIYFQGNSAPDKSGLPSDRFSAERTGGSVSTLTIQRTQQEDSAVYLCASSSQLAGAGDTQYFGPGTRLTVL.

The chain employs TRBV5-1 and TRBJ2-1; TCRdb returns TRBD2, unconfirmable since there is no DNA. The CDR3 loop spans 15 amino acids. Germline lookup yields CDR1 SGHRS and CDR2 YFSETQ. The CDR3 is CASKRAELSYNEQFF.

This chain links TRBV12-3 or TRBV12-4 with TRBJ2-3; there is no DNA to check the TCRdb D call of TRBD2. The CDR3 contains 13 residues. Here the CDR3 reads CATSQGRTDTQYF.

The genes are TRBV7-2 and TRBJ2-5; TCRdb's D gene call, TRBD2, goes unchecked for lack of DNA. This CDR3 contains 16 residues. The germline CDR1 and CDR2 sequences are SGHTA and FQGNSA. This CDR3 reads CASSLGLAGEGETQYF.

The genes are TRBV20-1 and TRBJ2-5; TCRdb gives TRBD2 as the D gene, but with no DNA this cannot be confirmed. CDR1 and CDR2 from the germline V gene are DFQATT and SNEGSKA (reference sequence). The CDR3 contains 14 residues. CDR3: CSAIQTSGGETQYF.

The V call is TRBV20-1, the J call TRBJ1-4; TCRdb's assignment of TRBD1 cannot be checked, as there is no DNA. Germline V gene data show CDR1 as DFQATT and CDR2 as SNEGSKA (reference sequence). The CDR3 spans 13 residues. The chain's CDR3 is CSARRGGNEKLFF.

The CDR3 region is CASSFSGVETQYF. The chain combines TRBV7-2 with TRBJ2-5. The CDR3 is 13 amino acids. The germline V gene has CDR1 SGHTA and CDR2 FQGNSA.

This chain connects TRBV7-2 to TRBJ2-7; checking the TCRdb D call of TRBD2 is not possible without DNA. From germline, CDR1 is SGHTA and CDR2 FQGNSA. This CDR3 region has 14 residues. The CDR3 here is CASSLSSGKYEQYF.

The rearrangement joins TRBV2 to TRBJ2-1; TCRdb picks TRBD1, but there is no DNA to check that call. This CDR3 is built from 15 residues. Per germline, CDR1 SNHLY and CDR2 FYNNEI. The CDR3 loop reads CASSRSGTPYNEQFF. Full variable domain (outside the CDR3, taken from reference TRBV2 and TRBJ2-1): EPEVTQTPSHQVTQMGQEVILRCVPISNHLYFYWYRQILGQKVEFLVSFYNNEISEKSEIFDDQFSVERPDGSNFTLKIRSTKLEDSAMYFCASSRSGTPYNEQFFGPGTRLTVL.

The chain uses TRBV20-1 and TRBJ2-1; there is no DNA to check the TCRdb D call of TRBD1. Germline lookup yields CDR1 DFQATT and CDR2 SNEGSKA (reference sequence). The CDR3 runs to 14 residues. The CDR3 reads CSASRPGSYNEQFF.

CDR3: CASSYQGAGLDTQYF. V gene TRBV5-5 combines with J gene TRBJ2-3; the TCRdb call, TRBD1, lacks DNA for checking. Looked up from germline, CDR1 is SGHKS and CDR2 is YYEKEE (reference sequence). The CDR3 runs to 15 residues. Full variable domain (outside the CDR3, taken from reference TRBV5-5 and TRBJ2-3): DAGVTQSPTHLIKTRGQQVTLRCSPISGHKSVSWYQQVLGQGPQFIFQYYEKEERGRGNFPDRFSARQFPNYSSELNVNALLLGDSALYLCASSYQGAGLDTQYFGPGTRLTVL.

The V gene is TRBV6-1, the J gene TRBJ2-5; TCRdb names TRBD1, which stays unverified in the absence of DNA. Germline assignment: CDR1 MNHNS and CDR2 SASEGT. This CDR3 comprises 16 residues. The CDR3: CPSSLTTGTVLETQYF.

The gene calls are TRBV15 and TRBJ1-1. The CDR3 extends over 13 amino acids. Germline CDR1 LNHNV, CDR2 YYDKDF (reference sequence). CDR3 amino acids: CATSRDMASEAFF.

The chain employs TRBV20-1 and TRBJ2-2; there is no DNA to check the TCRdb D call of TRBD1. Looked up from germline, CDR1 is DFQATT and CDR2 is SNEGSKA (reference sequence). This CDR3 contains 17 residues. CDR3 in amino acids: CSARDGDRGQNTGELFF.

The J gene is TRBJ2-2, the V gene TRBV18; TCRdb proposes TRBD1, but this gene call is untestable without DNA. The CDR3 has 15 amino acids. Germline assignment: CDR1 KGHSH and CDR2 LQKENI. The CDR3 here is CASSPSTRDTGELFF.

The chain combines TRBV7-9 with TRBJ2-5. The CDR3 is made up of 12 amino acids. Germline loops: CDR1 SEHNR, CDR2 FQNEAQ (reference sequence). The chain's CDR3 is CASRKSEETQYF. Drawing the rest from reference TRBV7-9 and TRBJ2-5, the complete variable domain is DTGVSQNPRHKITKRGQNVTFRCDPISEHNRLYWYRQTLGQGPEFLTYFQNEAQLEKSRLLSDRFSAERPKGSFSTLEIQRTEQGDSAMYLCASRKSEETQYFGPGTRLLVL.

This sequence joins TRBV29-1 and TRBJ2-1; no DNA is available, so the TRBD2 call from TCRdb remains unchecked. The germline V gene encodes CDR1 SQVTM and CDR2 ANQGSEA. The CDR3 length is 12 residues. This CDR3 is CSVRLSGDLEFF.

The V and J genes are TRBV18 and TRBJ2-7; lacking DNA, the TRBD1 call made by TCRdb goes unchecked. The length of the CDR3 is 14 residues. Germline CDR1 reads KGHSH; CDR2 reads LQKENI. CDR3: CASSLDGQGYEQYF.

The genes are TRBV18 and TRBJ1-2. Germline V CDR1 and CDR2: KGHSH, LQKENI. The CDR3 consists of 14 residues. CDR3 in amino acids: CASSPYSRGLGYTF. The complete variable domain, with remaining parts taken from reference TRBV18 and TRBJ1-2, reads NAGVMQNPRHLVRRRGQEARLRCSPMKGHSHVYWYRQLPEEGLKFMVYLQKENIIDESGMPKERFSAEFPKEGPSILRIQQVVRGDSAAYFCASSPYSRGLGYTFGSGTRLTVV.

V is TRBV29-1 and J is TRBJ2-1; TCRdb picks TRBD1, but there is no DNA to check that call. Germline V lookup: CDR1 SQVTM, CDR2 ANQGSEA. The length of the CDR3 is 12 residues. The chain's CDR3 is CSVIRGLTEQFF.